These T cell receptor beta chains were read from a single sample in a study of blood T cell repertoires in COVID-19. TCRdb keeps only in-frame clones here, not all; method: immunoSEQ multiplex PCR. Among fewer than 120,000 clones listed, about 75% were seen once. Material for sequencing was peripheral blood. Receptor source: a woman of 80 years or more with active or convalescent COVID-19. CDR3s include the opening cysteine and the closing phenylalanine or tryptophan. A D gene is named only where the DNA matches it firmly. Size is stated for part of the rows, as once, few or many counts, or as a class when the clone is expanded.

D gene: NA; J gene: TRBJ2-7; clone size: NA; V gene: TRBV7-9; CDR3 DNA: TGTGCCAGCAGCCCAGGGAACGAGCAGTACTTC; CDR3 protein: CASSPGNEQYF
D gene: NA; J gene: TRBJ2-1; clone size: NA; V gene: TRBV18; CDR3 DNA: TGTGCCAGCTCACCAAGGGTAGCGTCCGCAATGCAGGAGCAGTTCTTC; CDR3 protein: CASSPRVASAMQEQFF
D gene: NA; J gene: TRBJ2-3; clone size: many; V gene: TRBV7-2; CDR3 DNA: TGTGCCAGCAGCTTGGACTTTGCGGCAGATACGCAGTATTTT; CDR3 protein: CASSLDFAADTQYF
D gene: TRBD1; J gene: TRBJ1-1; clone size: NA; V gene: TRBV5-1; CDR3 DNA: TGCGCCAGCAGCTTACAGGGGAAGAACACTGAAGCTTTCTTT; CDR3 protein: CASSLQGKNTEAFF
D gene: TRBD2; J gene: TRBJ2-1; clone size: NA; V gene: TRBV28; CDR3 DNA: TGTGCCAGCAGTTTAAGCGGGATTCGTTCTGAGCAGTTCTTC; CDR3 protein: CASSLSGIRSEQFF
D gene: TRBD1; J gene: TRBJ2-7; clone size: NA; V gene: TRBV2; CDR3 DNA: TGTGCCAGCAGGGGACAGGGGGTCGGATACGAGCAGTACTTC; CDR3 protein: CASRGQGVGYEQYF
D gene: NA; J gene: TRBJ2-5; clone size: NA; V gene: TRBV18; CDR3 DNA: TGTGCCAGCTCGCCCTCCCGACAAATTCAAGAGACCCAGTACTTC; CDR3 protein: CASSPSRQIQETQYF
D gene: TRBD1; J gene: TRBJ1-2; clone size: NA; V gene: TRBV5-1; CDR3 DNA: TGCGCCAGCAGCTCGGGACAGGGGGCGAACGGCGGTGGCTACACCTTC; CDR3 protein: CASSSGQGANGGGYTF
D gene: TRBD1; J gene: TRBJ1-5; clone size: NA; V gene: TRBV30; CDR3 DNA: TGTGCCTGGACCTTCAAGGGGGCCCCCGAACAGCCCCAGCATTTT; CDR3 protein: CAWTFKGAPEQPQHF
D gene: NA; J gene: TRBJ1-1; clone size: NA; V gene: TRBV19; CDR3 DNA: TGTGCCAGTAGTATTACCGGGGTTTACGCCATGAACACTGAAGCTTTCTTT; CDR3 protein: CASSITGVYAMNTEAFF
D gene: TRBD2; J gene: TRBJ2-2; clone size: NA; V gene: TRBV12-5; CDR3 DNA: TGTGCTAGTGGTTTGACCTTAGCGGGGACGGGCGGGGAGCTGTTTTTT; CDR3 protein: CASGLTLAGTGGELFF
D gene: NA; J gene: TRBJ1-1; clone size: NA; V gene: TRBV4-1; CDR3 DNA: TGCGCCAGCAGCCAAGTGCTTGTGGGGCTGATGAACACTGAAGCTTTCTTT; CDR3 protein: CASSQVLVGLMNTEAFF
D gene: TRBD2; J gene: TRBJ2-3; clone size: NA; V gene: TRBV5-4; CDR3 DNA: TGTGCCAGCAGCTTGAGGCTAGCGGGAAGCACAGATACGCAGTATTTT; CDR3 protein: CASSLRLAGSTDTQYF
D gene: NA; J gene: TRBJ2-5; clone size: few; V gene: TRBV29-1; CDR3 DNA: TGCCCCCGAGGGTGCGGGACCCAGTACTTC; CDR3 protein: CPRGCGTQYF
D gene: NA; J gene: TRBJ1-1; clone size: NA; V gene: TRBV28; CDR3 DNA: TGTGCCTCTCGGGGTGTCGTGAACACTGAAGCTTTCTTT; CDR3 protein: CASRGVVNTEAFF
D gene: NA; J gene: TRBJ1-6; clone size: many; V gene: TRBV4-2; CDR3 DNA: TGTGCCAGCAGCCAAGATCGGGGGAACGATTCACCCCTCCACTTT; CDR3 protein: CASSQDRGNDSPLHF
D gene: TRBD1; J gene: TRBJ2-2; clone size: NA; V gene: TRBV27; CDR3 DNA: TGTGCCAGCAGTTTATCCTCGGGACAGGGAAGGTCCGGGGAGCTGTTTTTT; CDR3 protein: CASSLSSGQGRSGELFF
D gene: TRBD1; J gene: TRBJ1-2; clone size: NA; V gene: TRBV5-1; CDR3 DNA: TGCGCCAGCAGCTTAGCAACGGGACAGGGGCCGCAAAAAGGGATAGGGCACTATGGCTACACCTTC; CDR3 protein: CASSLATGQGPQKGIGHYGYTF
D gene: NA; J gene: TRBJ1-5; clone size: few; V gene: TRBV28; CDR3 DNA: TGTGCCAGCAGCTCAACCCAGGGTATGGTATATCAGCCCCAGCATTTT; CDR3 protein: CASSSTQGMVYQPQHF
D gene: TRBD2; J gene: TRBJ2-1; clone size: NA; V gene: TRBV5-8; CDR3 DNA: TGTGCCAGCAGTCCAGATGGGACTAGAAGATCCAATGAGCAGTTCTTC; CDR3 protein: CASSPDGTRRSNEQFF
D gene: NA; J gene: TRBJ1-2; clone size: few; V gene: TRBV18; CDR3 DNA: TGTGCCAGCTCACCGGGGCTTCGGACCTATGGCTACACCTTC; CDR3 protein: CASSPGLRTYGYTF
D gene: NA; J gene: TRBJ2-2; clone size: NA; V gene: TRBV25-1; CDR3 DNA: TGTGCCAGCAGATTGTCAGGGGTTCACGGGGAGCTGTTTTTT; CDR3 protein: CASRLSGVHGELFF